Below, 13 T cell receptor beta chains from the same sample are listed, as sequenced in a study of T-cell memory formation after mild COVID-19. Via MiXCR, TCRdb re-called the 5' RACE reads, giving one row per CDR3 protein. The data show more than 350,000 distinct CDR3 sequences, roughly 21% seen once. The sequenced material came from PBMCs or a T cell subset sorted from them (not recorded which). The receptor source for this set is an adult woman who had mild COVID-19 (a few samples of this study predate the infection). Cell type and time point are not known.

This clonotype was picked up a small number of times. CDR3 amino acids: CASSRGQGAPDTQYF. The DNA of the CDR3 is TGTGCCAGCAGCCGGGGACAGGGGGCCCCAGATACGCAGTATTTT. This chain joins TRBV7-2 and TRBJ2-3; the match to TRBD1 covers 12 bases. The germline V gene encodes CDR1 SGHTA and CDR2 FQGNSA. This CDR3 is 15 amino acids long. J lost 4 bases, V lost 5 bases, and 4 bases had no gene match.

This chain joins TRBV21-1 and TRBJ2-2. TRBV21-1 is classified as a pseudogene. There are 14 residues in the CDR3. DNA for the CDR3: TGTGCCAGCAGCAAAGTTGGGATCACCGGGGAGCTGTTTTTT. Translated: CASSKVGITGELFF.

V gene TRBV7-9 combines with J gene TRBJ2-1; 10 bases fit TRBD2. This CDR3 is built from 15 residues. From germline, CDR1 is SEHNR and CDR2 FQNEAQ (reference sequence). Trimming removed 5 bases from V and 5 bases from J; junction bases left unmatched: 6. CDR3 in DNA: TGTGCCAGCAGCCCTCCCGGGACTAGCGACAATGAGCAGTTCTTC. It is translated as CASSPPGTSDNEQFF.

The chain combines TRBV6-5 with TRBJ1-1; TRBD1 agrees at 7 bases. This CDR3 comprises 14 residues. Germline V gene data show CDR1 as MNHEY and CDR2 as SVGAGI. The trim removed 2 bases at V and 3 bases at J, leaving 3 bases unmatched. The CDR3 DNA reads TGTGCCAGCAGTTACGCCCAGGGGGACACTGAAGCTTTCTTT. It encodes CASSYAQGDTEAFF.

This clonotype has a handful of counts. The V call is TRBV5-1, the J call TRBJ2-7; 11 positions match TRBD1. CDR1 and CDR2 (germline): SGHRS, YFSETQ. V shed 5 bases, J shed 5 bases, and the junction held 9 bases outside the gene matches. CDR3 length: 15 amino acids. The CDR3: CASRSSGTGGNEQYF. In DNA form, the CDR3 reads TGCGCCAGCAGAAGTTCCGGGACAGGGGGAAACGAGCAGTACTTC.

The sample holds a few counts of this clonotype. The chain joins TRBV7-2 to TRBJ2-7, with D perhaps TRBD1 (5 bases). This CDR3 is built from 15 residues. From germline, CDR1 is SGHTA and CDR2 FQGNSA. With 5 bases removed from V and 6 bases from J, the gap between germline ends came to 20 bases. In DNA, the CDR3 is TGTGCCAGCAGCATACAATCGACAGCCCTGGGCGAGCAGTACTTC. It specifies CASSIQSTALGEQYF.

This clonotype was detected a few times. This sequence joins TRBV5-1 and TRBJ1-3; possibly TRBD1 for D (6 bases). CDR1 SGHRS and CDR2 YFSETQ come from the germline V gene. V lost 6 bases and J 2 bases, leaving 21 bases between the germline ends. This CDR3 region has 17 residues. The CDR3 is CASTETGYLSPGNTIYF. Written as DNA, the CDR3 is TGCGCCAGCACAGAAACAGGGTATCTTAGCCCTGGAAACACCATATATTTT.

As concerns this clonotype: At one end, the junction sequence differs from germline, possibly due to a read error. CDR3 sequence reads: CSSSLQGTYGYTF. The CDR3 DNA follows: TGTTCCAGCAGCTTACAGGGGACGTATGGCTACACCTTC. This chain connects TRBV7-2 to TRBJ1-2; 7 nucleotides line up with TRBD1. Germline V gene lookup returns CDR1 SGHTA and CDR2 FQGNSA. The CDR3 is made up of 13 amino acids.

The rearrangement links TRBV7-9 to TRBJ2-7; the match to TRBD2 covers 8 bases. V was clipped by 2 bases and J by 6 bases; unmatched bases: 9. Looked up from germline, CDR1 is SEHNR and CDR2 is FQNEAQ (reference sequence). The CDR3 is 15 residues long. CDR3 loop: CASSLPGLDHTEQYF. DNA for the CDR3: TGTGCCAGCAGCTTACCGGGACTAGATCATACCGAGCAGTACTTC.

This clonotype was seen only a few times. The chain recombines TRBV12-3 or TRBV12-4 with TRBJ2-3; D uncertain. V lost 3 bases and J lost 0, with 4 bases in between. This CDR3 region has 13 residues. The CDR3 loop reads CASSFVSTDTQYF. The CDR3, as DNA: TGTGCCAGCAGTTTTGTTAGCACAGATACGCAGTATTTT.

This clonotype occurred a few times. This chain uses TRBV14 with TRBJ1-1, with D perhaps matching TRBD1 (5 bases). Per germline, CDR1 SGHDN and CDR2 FVKESK. Deletions cut 6 bases from V and 6 bases from J, with 14 bases between. This CDR3 has 13 amino acids. This CDR3 is CASRPDLGAEAFF. The CDR3 coding sequence is TGTGCCAGCAGGCCCGACTTGGGGGCTGAAGCTTTCTTT.

This clonotype was counted only a few times. The V and J genes are TRBV20-1 and TRBJ2-7; 7 nucleotides agree with TRBD2. CDR3 length: 16 amino acids. V shed 0 bases and J 2 bases; nucleotides not matched to a gene: 10. Germline-derived CDR1 and CDR2 are DFQATT and SNEGSKA (reference sequence). DNA for the CDR3: TGCAGTGCTAGAGATGTGGGCAGGGAGGGTACCTACGAGCAGTACTTC. It specifies CSARDVGREGTYEQYF.

The rearrangement links TRBV20-1 to TRBJ2-6; 8 bases align to TRBD2. CDR1 is DFQATT and CDR2 is SNEGSKA in the germline V gene (reference sequence). The length of the CDR3 is 14 residues. With V trimmed by 7 bases and J by 1 base, 3 bases remained unmatched. The DNA for the CDR3 is TGCAGTGTGCGGGGGGAATCTGGGGCCAACGTCCTGACTTTC. It specifies CSVRGESGANVLTF.